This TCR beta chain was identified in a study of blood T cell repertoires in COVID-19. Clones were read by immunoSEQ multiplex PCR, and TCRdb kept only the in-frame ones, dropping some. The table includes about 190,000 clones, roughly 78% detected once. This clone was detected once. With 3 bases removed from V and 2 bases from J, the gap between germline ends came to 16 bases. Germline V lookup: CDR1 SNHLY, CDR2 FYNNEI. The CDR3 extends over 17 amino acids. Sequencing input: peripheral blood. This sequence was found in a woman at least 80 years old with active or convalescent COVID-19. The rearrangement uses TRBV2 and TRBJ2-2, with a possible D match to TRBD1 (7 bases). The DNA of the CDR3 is TGTGCCAGCAGTGATCCCGGAGGGGGCCGAAACACCGGGGAGCTGTTTTTT. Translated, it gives CASSDPGGGRNTGELFF.